This TCR beta chain is from a study of blood T cell repertoires in COVID-19. Looking at the study overall: COVID-19 samples from acute and convalescent phases originated in the United States, Italy and Spain. The cDNA or gDNA used as material had been derived from T cells, B-cell-depleted T cells, or PBMCs.

V was pared by 2 bases and J by 10 bases, with 15 bases between. The CDR3 consists of 15 residues. CDR1 and CDR2 (germline): MNHEY, SVGAGI. Authors' data handling: The authors estimated nucleated cell counts from reference gene primer amplification. Data came from immunoSEQ multiplex PCR; TCRdb stores just in-frame clones and leaves some out. V, J and clone size were drawn from that table, and D and trimming were deduced from the DNA. The data show about 290,000 clones, approximately 80% seen once. The TCR was taken from a woman aged 50 to 60 with active or convalescent COVID-19. Sequencing was performed on peripheral blood. The chain couples TRBV6-5 to TRBJ1-6; a possible D gene is TRBD1 (5 bases). CDR3 loop: CASSYARGLGSPLHF. The CDR3 bases are TGTGCCAGCAGTTACGCAAGGGGCCTTGGATCACCCCTCCACTTT.